This entry features one T cell receptor (beta chain) sequence. The data originate from a study of T cell changes during pregnancy in multiple sclerosis. Sequencing was performed with immunoSEQ multiplex PCR; in TCRdb, only in-frame clones are kept and a portion is missing. Here the sample spans approximately 93,000 clones, 91% being singletons. This CDR3 has 14 residues. CDR1 MNHNY and CDR2 SVGAGI come from the germline V gene (reference sequence). The germline V and J ends were trimmed by 2 bases and 0 bases, with 6 bases remaining between them. The specimen comprised peripheral blood, sampled before pregnancy. The receptor comes from a female donor with multiple sclerosis, enrolled in a pregnancy study. The chain is built from TRBV6-6 and TRBJ2-3; no firm D call. CDR3 in DNA: TGTGCCAGCAGTTACCTTACTAGCACAGATACGCAGTATTTT. It yields the protein CASSYLTSTDTQYF.